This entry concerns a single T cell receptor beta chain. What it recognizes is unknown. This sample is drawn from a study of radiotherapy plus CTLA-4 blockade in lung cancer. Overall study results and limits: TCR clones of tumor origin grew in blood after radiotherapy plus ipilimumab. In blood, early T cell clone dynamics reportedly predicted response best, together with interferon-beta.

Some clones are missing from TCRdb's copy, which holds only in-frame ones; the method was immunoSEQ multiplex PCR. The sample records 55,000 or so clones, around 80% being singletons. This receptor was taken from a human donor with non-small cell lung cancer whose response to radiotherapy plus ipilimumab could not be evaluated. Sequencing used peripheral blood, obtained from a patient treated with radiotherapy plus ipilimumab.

The CDR3 here is CASSEAGGPWGYTF. CDR3 nucleotide sequence: TGTGCCAGCAGTGAAGCGGGAGGCCCCTGGGGCTACACCTTC. The chain uses TRBV6-1 and TRBJ1-2; D remains unclear. Germline lookup yields CDR1 MNHNS and CDR2 SASEGT. Trimming cost V 0 bases and J 8 bases, with 13 bases left between them. The CDR3 covers 14 residues.